The source of this T cell receptor beta chain is a study of patients and donors after allogeneic stem cell transplantation. This clonotype was observed a few times. TCRdb called the RT-PCR reads again in MiXCR, with one record for every CDR3 protein. In the table there are around 82,000 distinct CDR3 sequences, roughly 4.9% of which are singletons. This CDR3 is 16 amino acids long. CDR1 and CDR2 from the germline V gene are LNHDA and SQIVND (reference sequence). Unmatched junction bases numbered 8, after V lost 4 bases and J lost 4 bases. This sequence joins TRBV19 and TRBJ1-5; 9 positions match TRBD1. This sequence was found in a human donor who was either an allogeneic HSCT recipient or a stem cell or donor lymphocyte infusion donor (not recorded which). It is not recorded whose cells these are; they may come from a transplant donor. Sequencing input: blood, either unsorted or a sorted T cell fraction (not recorded which). The chain's CDR3 is CASSTPGQGRNQPQHF. CDR3 bases: TGTGCCAGTAGTACACCGGGACAGGGAAGAAATCAGCCCCAGCATTTT. The whole variable domain, filled in from reference TRBV19 and TRBJ1-5, reads DGGITQSPKYLFRKEGQNVTLSCEQNLNHDAMYWYRQDPGQGLRLIYYSQIVNDFQKGDIAEGYSVSREKKESFPLTVTSAQKNPTAFYLCASSTPGQGRNQPQHFGDGTRLSIL.